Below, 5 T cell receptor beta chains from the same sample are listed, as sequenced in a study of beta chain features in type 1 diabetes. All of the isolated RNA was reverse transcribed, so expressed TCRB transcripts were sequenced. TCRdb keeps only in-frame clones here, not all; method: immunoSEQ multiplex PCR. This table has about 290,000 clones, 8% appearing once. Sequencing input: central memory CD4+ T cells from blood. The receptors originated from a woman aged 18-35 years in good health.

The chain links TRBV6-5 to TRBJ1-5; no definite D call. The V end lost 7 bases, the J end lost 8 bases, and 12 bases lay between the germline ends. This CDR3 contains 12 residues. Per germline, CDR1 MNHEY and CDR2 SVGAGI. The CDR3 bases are TGTGCCAGCACCGACGGGGTGGAGCCCCAGCATTTT. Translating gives CASTDGVEPQHF.

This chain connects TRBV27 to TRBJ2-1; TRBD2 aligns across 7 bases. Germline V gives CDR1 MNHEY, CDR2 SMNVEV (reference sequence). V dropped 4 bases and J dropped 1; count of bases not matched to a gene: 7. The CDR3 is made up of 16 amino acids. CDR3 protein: CASSSVLSGSYNEQFF. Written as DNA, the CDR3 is TGTGCCAGCAGTTCGGTCCTTAGCGGGTCCTACAATGAGCAGTTCTTC.

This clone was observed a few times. The CDR3 bases are TGTGCCAGCAGCTTAAGACCGGCAACTAATGAAAAACTGTTTTTT. Protein: CASSLRPATNEKLFF. V usage is TRBV7-6 and J usage is TRBJ1-4; no definite D call. CDR3 length equals 15 residues. Germline V gives CDR1 SGHVS, CDR2 FNYEAQ. V dropped 2 bases and J dropped 0 bases, with 7 bases sitting between them. The full variable domain, in which reference TRBV7-6 and TRBJ1-4 provide the parts outside the CDR3, is GAGVSQSPRYKVTKRGQDVALRCDPISGHVSLYWYRQALGQGPEFLTYFNYEAQQDKSGLPNDRFSAERPEGSISTLTIQRTEQRDSAMYRCASSLRPATNEKLFFGSGTQLSVL.

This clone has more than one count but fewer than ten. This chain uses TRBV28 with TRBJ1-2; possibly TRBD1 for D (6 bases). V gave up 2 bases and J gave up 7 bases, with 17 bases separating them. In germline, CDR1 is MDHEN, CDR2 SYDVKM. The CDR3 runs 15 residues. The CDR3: CASSLADFGGSGYTF. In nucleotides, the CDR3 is TGTGCCAGCAGTTTAGCAGATTTCGGGGGCAGTGGCTACACCTTC.

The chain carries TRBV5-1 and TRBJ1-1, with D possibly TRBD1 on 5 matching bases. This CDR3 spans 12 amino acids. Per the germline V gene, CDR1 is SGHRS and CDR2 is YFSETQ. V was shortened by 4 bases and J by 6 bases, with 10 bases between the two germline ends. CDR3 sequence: CASSVGTAEAFF. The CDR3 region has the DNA TGCGCCAGCAGCGTGGGGACGGCTGAAGCTTTCTTT.